This T cell receptor (beta chain) is from a study of early stage breast cancer tumors (dated by TCRdb to 2016 to 2017). A note on the overall study: Of the 16 invasive breast tumors, 12 to 13 were found to be estrogen receptor-positive, progesterone receptor-positive and HER2-negative. About 70% of the 12 ER+/PR+/HER2- tumors were invasive ductal carcinomas, while the other four were invasive lobular carcinomas. A read coverage of roughly 10-fold per sample was achieved on average. The samples as a whole yielded a few million detected templates, corresponding to approximately 990,000 unique clonotypes.

On this clone itself: This receptor's antigen is unknown. No per-base quality is available; no much larger clone lies one base away.

Each sample was amplified in two independent genomic DNA replicates, using approximately 550 ng for blood and about 1.5 ug for tumor or normal breast. TCRB sequencing of genomic DNA was carried out with the ImmunoSeq Intro kit according to the manufacturer's instructions. Multiplex PCR was run for around 28 cycles using proprietary primers and spike-in control sequences for absolute quantification. Single-end 150-bp reads were used to sequence an 87-bp fragment spanning the CDR3 and the flanking V and J genes. Seven samples, with two replicates for each sample, were multiplexed per lane of an Illumina MiSeq using version 3.0 chemistry. The source study handled its data this way. The vendor's proprietary pipeline processed the raw data and merged both replicates into a single result for each sample. To define clonotypes, the study grouped productive rearrangements that shared the V-gene family, CDR3 amino acid sequence and J-gene segment. Clonality was calculated as 1 minus the normalized Shannon entropy (Pielou evenness) of TCRB abundances. T cell density was estimated as total templates divided by the number of input cells, with the number of input cells inferred from the DNA input amount. Recon was used with default parameters to estimate total repertoire diversity and clonality. A clonotype was considered tumor-enriched if its abundance in tumor exceeded 0.1% and was at least 32-fold higher than its abundance in normal breast. This is the immuneACCESS table as TCRdb keeps it, with only in-frame sequences that have V and J called. A part of the clones is gone; compared with another copy, unresolved V genes explain less than half, and the rest is unexplained. The DNA was the basis for D and trimming; V, J and clone size are from that table. The table for this sample lists around 50,000 clones; approximately 80% of them were counted only once. Approximately 1.4% of the sample lies in the top ten.

The study profiled bulk TCR beta-chain repertoires in matched peripheral blood, tumor and adjacent normal breast tissue taken from about 16 patients with early-stage breast cancer. Before surgery, about 4.5-11 mL of whole blood was collected into EDTA tubes and then processed within 2 hours. Ficoll-Paque centrifugation in SepMate-50 tubes was used to isolate peripheral blood mononuclear cells. PBMCs were cryopreserved in aliquots of roughly 1.9 to 4.5 million cells in approximately 90% FBS with about 10% DMSO and kept in liquid nitrogen. The Qiagen AllPrep DNA/RNA Mini kit was used to extract genomic DNA. Points the paper makes about the study in general: Repertoires from blood and normal breast were more alike than repertoires from blood and tumor, and in about 85% of the 16 patients, comparing each tissue with blood separated tumor from normal. Sequencing bulk genomic DNA from unsorted cells could not capture chain pairing or functional markers like CD4, CD8 and FOXP3. Analysis by tumor subtype was prevented by the small cohort size. Enriched TCRB sequences shared across patients were mostly commonly generated sequences, unlikely to play an important role in the tumor microenvironment. Compared with adjacent normal breast tissue, tumors had roughly 2.5-fold higher T cell density and higher clonality.

V and J are truncated by 0 bases and 4 bases respectively, leaving an intervening sequence of 13 bases. Its CDR3 holds 16 amino acids, cysteine through phenylalanine. Only CDR3 DNA is held: 48 bases, read in frame from base 1. From the germline V gene, CDR1 is MGHRA and CDR2 is YSYEKL. This sequence was found in a person aged 45 to 59 with breast cancer. This receptor chain uses TRBV4-1 and TRBJ1-3; a tentative D call is TRBD1 (5 bases match). The material sequenced was blood. The sequenced DNA is TGCGCCAGCAGCCAAGATCCAGGGAGTACAGGAAACACCATATATTTT. It is translated as CASSQDPGSTGNTIYF.